This is a list of T cell receptor beta chains from one sample in a study of T cells in Graves' hyperthyroidism and ophthalmopathy. MiXCR, applied by TCRdb to the multiplex PCR reads, yields one record per CDR3 protein. Of around 370,000 distinct CDR3 sequences in the sample, approximately 17% were seen once. The material sequenced was blood. All receptors come from a man in his late teens or twenties with Graves' ophthalmopathy. Each CDR3 is given with its conserved first and last residue. Each record gives: J gene, V gene, CDR3 length, CDR3 protein.

J gene: TRBJ1-3; V gene: TRBV6-1; CDR3 length: 16; CDR3 protein: CAIARDGAYSGNTIYF
J gene: TRBJ2-1; V gene: TRBV6-5; CDR3 length: 15; CDR3 protein: CASSYFGGALYEQFF
J gene: TRBJ1-4; V gene: TRBV7-9; CDR3 length: 12; CDR3 protein: CASSRTDEKLFF
J gene: TRBJ2-7; V gene: TRBV20-1; CDR3 length: 13; CDR3 protein: CSAREGGFREQYF
J gene: TRBJ2-7; V gene: TRBV5-1; CDR3 length: 14; CDR3 protein: CASSLGAPRGEQYF
J gene: TRBJ2-1; V gene: TRBV9; CDR3 length: 16; CDR3 protein: CASSVSGQGVYNEQFF
J gene: TRBJ1-1; V gene: TRBV5-6; CDR3 length: 14; CDR3 protein: CASRRQGGATEASF
J gene: TRBJ2-1; V gene: TRBV9; CDR3 length: 16; CDR3 protein: CASSLSGQTTYNEQFF
J gene: TRBJ2-5; V gene: TRBV28; CDR3 length: 15; CDR3 protein: CASSNSGGAFETQYF
J gene: TRBJ1-4; V gene: TRBV5-1; CDR3 length: 15; CDR3 protein: CASSQQGAYNEKLFF
J gene: TRBJ1-6; V gene: TRBV3-1; CDR3 length: 14; CDR3 protein: CASSPDREDSPLHF
J gene: TRBJ1-2; V gene: TRBV19; CDR3 length: 16; CDR3 protein: CASSSRDSYYRYGYTF
J gene: TRBJ2-1; V gene: TRBV6-1; CDR3 length: 20; CDR3 protein: CASSEDPDRGRLGQYNEQFF
J gene: TRBJ2-7; V gene: TRBV7-9; CDR3 length: 15; CDR3 protein: CASSRSTGGSYEQYF
J gene: TRBJ2-7; V gene: TRBV2; CDR3 length: 12; CDR3 protein: CASLRRDRGQYF
J gene: TRBJ2-5; V gene: TRBV20-1; CDR3 length: 15; CDR3 protein: CSAVPGLATGETQYF
J gene: TRBJ2-7; V gene: TRBV29-1; CDR3 length: 11; CDR3 protein: CSGGRADEQYF
J gene: TRBJ2-7; V gene: TRBV28; CDR3 length: 13; CDR3 protein: CASSFGGRYEQYF
J gene: TRBJ1-2; V gene: TRBV10-3; CDR3 length: 13; CDR3 protein: CAISVGQSYGYTF
J gene: TRBJ1-1; V gene: TRBV12-3/TRBV12-4; CDR3 length: 13; CDR3 protein: CASNLQGATEAFF
J gene: TRBJ2-3; V gene: TRBV11-3; CDR3 length: 13; CDR3 protein: CASSNGGADTQYF
J gene: TRBJ1-5; V gene: TRBV15; CDR3 length: 15; CDR3 protein: CATSRDRGLGQPQHF
J gene: TRBJ1-1; V gene: TRBV6-1; CDR3 length: 14; CDR3 protein: CASSELDRPIEAFF
J gene: TRBJ1-5; V gene: TRBV12-3/TRBV12-4; CDR3 length: 18; CDR3 protein: CASSWGTGGTSGNQPQHF
J gene: TRBJ1-6; V gene: TRBV6-1; CDR3 length: 15; CDR3 protein: CASSYRQDGNSPLHF
J gene: TRBJ1-4; V gene: TRBV28; CDR3 length: 14; CDR3 protein: CASSPPGSDEKLFF
J gene: TRBJ2-3; V gene: TRBV4-1; CDR3 length: 14; CDR3 protein: CASSQPRGEDTQYF
J gene: TRBJ2-6; V gene: TRBV20-1; CDR3 length: 18; CDR3 protein: CSARGDRVRVAGANVLTF
J gene: TRBJ2-1; V gene: TRBV5-4; CDR3 length: 15; CDR3 protein: CASSVISGGANEQFF
J gene: TRBJ1-2; V gene: TRBV28; CDR3 length: 12; CDR3 protein: CATDFRRDGYTF
J gene: TRBJ2-3; V gene: TRBV11-2; CDR3 length: 16; CDR3 protein: CASSPRTRASTDTQYF
J gene: TRBJ1-6; V gene: TRBV12-3/TRBV12-4; CDR3 length: 15; CDR3 protein: CASSDRGPDNSPLHF
J gene: TRBJ2-4; V gene: TRBV19; CDR3 length: 16; CDR3 protein: CASSAGQGGAKNIQYF
J gene: TRBJ1-6; V gene: TRBV28; CDR3 length: 11; CDR3 protein: CASSLAISLHF
J gene: TRBJ1-6; V gene: TRBV6-1; CDR3 length: 14; CDR3 protein: CASRAGTVNSPLHF
J gene: TRBJ2-5; V gene: TRBV7-6; CDR3 length: 15; CDR3 protein: CASSLRRGLQETQYF
J gene: TRBJ2-3; V gene: TRBV18; CDR3 length: 17; CDR3 protein: CASSPRTSGGETDTQYF
J gene: TRBJ1-2; V gene: TRBV28; CDR3 length: 12; CDR3 protein: CASSQPHRQCTF
J gene: TRBJ1-3; V gene: TRBV5-1; CDR3 length: 13; CDR3 protein: CASSSRRGDTIYF
J gene: TRBJ1-1; V gene: TRBV5-1; CDR3 length: 15; CDR3 protein: CASSWSRGVNTEAFF
J gene: TRBJ2-1; V gene: TRBV14; CDR3 length: 15; CDR3 protein: CASSRTSGGIREQFF
J gene: TRBJ1-5; V gene: TRBV20-1; CDR3 length: 13; CDR3 protein: CSAREQGNQPQHF
J gene: TRBJ2-5; V gene: TRBV11-2; CDR3 length: 11; CDR3 protein: CASSPGQTQYF
J gene: TRBJ2-1; V gene: TRBV4-1; CDR3 length: 14; CDR3 protein: CASSQPSKRDEQFF
J gene: TRBJ2-3; V gene: TRBV7-9; CDR3 length: 13; CDR3 protein: CASRMTLTDTQYF
J gene: TRBJ1-5; V gene: TRBV6-5; CDR3 length: 16; CDR3 protein: CASSYRDPGFNQPQHF
J gene: TRBJ2-7; V gene: TRBV20-1; CDR3 length: 13; CDR3 protein: CSAPPSGSYEQYF
J gene: TRBJ1-1; V gene: TRBV20-1; CDR3 length: 11; CDR3 protein: CSVYGNTEAFF
J gene: TRBJ1-2; V gene: TRBV27; CDR3 length: 15; CDR3 protein: CASSLKPTGNYGYTF
J gene: TRBJ2-5; V gene: TRBV11-2; CDR3 length: 16; CDR3 protein: CASSSGLGGVYATQYF
J gene: TRBJ2-5; V gene: TRBV7-9; CDR3 length: 14; CDR3 protein: CASSARVETETQYF
J gene: TRBJ1-1; V gene: TRBV3-1; CDR3 length: 14; CDR3 protein: CASSQDWGEAEAFF
J gene: TRBJ2-3; V gene: TRBV3-1; CDR3 length: 16; CDR3 protein: CASSHTSPKEADTQYF
J gene: TRBJ2-7; V gene: TRBV12-3/TRBV12-4; CDR3 length: 15; CDR3 protein: CASSSRRELSYEQYF
J gene: TRBJ1-2; V gene: TRBV7-9; CDR3 length: 13; CDR3 protein: CASSSDLNYGYTF